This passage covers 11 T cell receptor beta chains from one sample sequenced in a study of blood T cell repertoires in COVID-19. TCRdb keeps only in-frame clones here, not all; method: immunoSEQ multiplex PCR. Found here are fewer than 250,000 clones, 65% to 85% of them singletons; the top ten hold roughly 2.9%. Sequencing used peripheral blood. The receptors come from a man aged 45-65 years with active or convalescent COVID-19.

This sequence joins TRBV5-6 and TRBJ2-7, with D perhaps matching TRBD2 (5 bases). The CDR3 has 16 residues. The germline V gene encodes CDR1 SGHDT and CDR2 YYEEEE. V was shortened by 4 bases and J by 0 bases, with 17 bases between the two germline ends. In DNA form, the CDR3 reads TGTGCCAGCAGCAAAAACCGGGGTCTGTCCTCCTACGAGCAGTACTTC. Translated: CASSKNRGLSSYEQYF.

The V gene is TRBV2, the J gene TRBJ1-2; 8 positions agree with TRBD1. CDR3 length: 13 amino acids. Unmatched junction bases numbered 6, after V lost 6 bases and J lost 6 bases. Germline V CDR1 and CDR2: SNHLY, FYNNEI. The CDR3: CASSRDRRNGYTF. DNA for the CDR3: TGTGCCAGCAGCCGGGACAGGAGGAATGGCTACACCTTC.

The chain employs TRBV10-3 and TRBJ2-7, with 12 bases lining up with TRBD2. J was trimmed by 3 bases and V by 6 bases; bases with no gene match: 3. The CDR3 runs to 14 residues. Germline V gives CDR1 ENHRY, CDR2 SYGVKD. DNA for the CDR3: TGTGCCATCAGGCCGGGACTAGCGGGCTACGAGCAGTACTTC. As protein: CAIRPGLAGYEQYF.

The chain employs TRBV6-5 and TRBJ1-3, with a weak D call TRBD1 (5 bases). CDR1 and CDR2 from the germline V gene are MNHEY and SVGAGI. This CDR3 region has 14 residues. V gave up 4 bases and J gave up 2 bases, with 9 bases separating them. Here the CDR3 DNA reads TGTGCCAGCAGTTCCTGGGGCCCTGGAAACACCATATATTTT. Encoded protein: CASSSWGPGNTIYF.

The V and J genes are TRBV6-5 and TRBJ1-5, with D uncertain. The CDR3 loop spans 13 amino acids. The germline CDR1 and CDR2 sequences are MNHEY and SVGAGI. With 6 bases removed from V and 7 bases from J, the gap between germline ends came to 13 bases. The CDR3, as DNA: TGTGCCAGCAGCCCGGGTTCCCCACAGCCCCAGCATTTT. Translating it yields CASSPGSPQPQHF.

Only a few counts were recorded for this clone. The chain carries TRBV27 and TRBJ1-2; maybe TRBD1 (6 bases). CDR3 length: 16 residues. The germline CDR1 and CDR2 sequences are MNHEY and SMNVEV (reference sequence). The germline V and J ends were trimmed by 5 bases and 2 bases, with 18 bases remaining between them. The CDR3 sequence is CASSGSAGTTNYGYTF. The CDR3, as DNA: TGTGCCAGCAGTGGTTCAGCCGGGACAACCAACTATGGCTACACCTTC.

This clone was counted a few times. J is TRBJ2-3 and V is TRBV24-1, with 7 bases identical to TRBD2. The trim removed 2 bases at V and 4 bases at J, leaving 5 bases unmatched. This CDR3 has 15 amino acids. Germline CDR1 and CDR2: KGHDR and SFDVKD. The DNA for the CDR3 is TGTGCCACCAGTGATTCCCTAGCGGTAGCAGATACGCAGTATTTT. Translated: CATSDSLAVADTQYF.

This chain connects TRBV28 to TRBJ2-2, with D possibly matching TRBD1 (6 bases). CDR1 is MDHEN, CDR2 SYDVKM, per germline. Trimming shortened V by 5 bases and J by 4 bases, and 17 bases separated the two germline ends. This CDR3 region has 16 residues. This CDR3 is CASSQHRVSITGELFF. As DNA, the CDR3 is TGTGCCAGCAGTCAACACAGGGTCTCAATCACCGGGGAGCTGTTTTTT.

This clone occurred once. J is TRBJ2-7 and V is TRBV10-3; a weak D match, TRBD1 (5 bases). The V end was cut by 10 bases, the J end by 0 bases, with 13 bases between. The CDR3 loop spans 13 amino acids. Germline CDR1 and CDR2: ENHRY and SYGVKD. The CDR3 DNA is TGTGCCACCAAAACAGGATCCTCCTACGAGCAGTACTTC. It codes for CATKTGSSYEQYF.

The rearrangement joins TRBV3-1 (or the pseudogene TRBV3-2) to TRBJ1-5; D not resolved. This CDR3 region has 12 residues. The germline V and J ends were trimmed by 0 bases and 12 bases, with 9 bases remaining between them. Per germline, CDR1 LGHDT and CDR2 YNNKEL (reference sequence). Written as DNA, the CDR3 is TGTGCCAGCAGCCAAGACAGTAGCCACCAGCATTTT. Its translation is CASSQDSSHQHF.

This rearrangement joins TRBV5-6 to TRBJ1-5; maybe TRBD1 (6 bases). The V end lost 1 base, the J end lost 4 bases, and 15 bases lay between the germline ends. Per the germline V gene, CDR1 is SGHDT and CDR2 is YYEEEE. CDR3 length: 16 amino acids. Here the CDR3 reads CASSLWVRTANQPQHF. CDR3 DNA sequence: TGTGCCAGCAGCTTGTGGGTCCGGACAGCAAATCAGCCCCAGCATTTT.